One and the same sample provided the 5 T cell receptor beta chains below, sequenced in a study of T cell responses to AZD1222 COVID-19 vaccine (dated by TCRdb to about 2021). Preparation of the library involved the immunoSEQ multiplex PCR assay. Entries here come from immuneACCESS through TCRdb and include only in-frame sequences with V and J called. Some clones fail to appear in such tables; in the studies checked, an unresolved V gene covers under half of the shortfall, and the cause of the remainder is unknown. The sample has 50,000 to 55,000 clones on record, 65% to 85% of them singletons. Roughly 30% of the sample goes to the ten largest clones. Sample time point, as interpreted from the label and publication: baseline before first vaccination. This specimen consisted of peripheral blood, obtained on day 0 of AZD1222 vaccination. These receptors were taken from an adult in good health.

The CDR3, as DNA: TGTGCCAGCAGGACCGCGGGTTCCTACGAGCAGTACTTC. This translates into CASRTAGSYEQYF. The rearrangement uses TRBV28 and TRBJ2-7; possible D gene TRBD2, 5 bases. This CDR3 region has 13 residues. Trimming removed 6 bases at V and 1 base at J, with 10 bases between. CDR1 MDHEN and CDR2 SYDVKM come from the germline V gene.

The J gene is TRBJ2-2, the V gene TRBV7-2, with a tentative D call TRBD2 (6 bases). V was shortened by 5 bases and J by 3 bases, with 10 bases between the two germline ends. The CDR3 has 14 residues. Germline CDR1 and CDR2: SGHTA and FQGNSA. The CDR3 sequence is CASSPSSDTGELFF. The CDR3 nucleotides are TGTGCCAGCAGCCCGTCTAGCGACACCGGGGAGCTGTTTTTT.

This chain joins TRBV28 and TRBJ1-5, with D tentatively TRBD1 (6 bases). Germline assignment: CDR1 MDHEN and CDR2 SYDVKM. This CDR3 contains 16 residues. V lost 5 bases and J 6 bases, leaving 20 bases between the germline ends. In DNA form, the CDR3 reads TGTGCCAGCAGTCCTATGTGGAGGGGGATGGGTCAGCCCCAGCATTTT. As protein: CASSPMWRGMGQPQHF.

The chain joins TRBV3-1 (or the pseudogene TRBV3-2) to TRBJ1-6; D call uncertain. The CDR3 length is 13 residues. Germline loops: CDR1 LGHDT, CDR2 YNNKEL (reference sequence). V was clipped by 7 bases and J by 9 bases, with 13 bases between them. CDR3 nucleotide sequence: TGTGCCAGCATCCGGAGACGTGGTTCACCCCTCCACTTT. Its translation is CASIRRRGSPLHF.

The chain joins TRBV11-3 to TRBJ2-7; D possibly corresponds to TRBD1 (6 bases). Per the germline V gene, CDR1 is SGHNT and CDR2 is YENEEA. With 3 bases removed from V and 5 bases from J, the gap between germline ends came to 8 bases. The CDR3 runs to 12 residues. CDR3 nucleotide sequence: TGTGCCAGCAGCTTGGGGGACAACGAGCAGTACTTC. This gives the protein CASSLGDNEQYF.